What follows is one T cell receptor (beta chain) and its context. Trimming removed 2 bases from V and 6 bases from J, with 16 bases in between. This CDR3 region has 15 residues. Germline CDR1 SGHKS, CDR2 YYEKEE (reference sequence). One entry per CDR3 protein, called by TCRdb with MiXCR from the 5' RACE reads. The profile covers more than 350,000 distinct CDR3 sequences, with 16% appearing a single time and approximately 21% taken by the ten largest. The source of the sample is a study of T-cell memory formation after mild COVID-19. What was sequenced was PBMCs or a T cell subset sorted from them (not recorded which). The receptor's source is a man aged 18-30 years who had mild COVID-19 (a few samples of this study predate the infection). Cell type and time point are not known. The gene calls are TRBV5-5 and TRBJ2-3; D is ambiguous. Here the CDR3 reads CASSFRGSLLDTQYF. In DNA, the CDR3 is TGTGCCAGCAGCTTTAGAGGTAGCCTCTTGGATACGCAGTATTTT.